This T cell receptor beta chain was sequenced in a study of T cell responses to AZD1222 COVID-19 vaccine. Study-wide findings and caveats: Females made up more of the donors, who were largely white British, and clonal diversity may have come out too low. Seropositive status at baseline applied to only a handful of AZD1222 recipients. Repertoires were collected only later (after the peak T cell response had occurred). Epitopes outside B.1.351 and B.1.1.7 mutated regions reportedly drew nearly half of spike TCRs.

A remark on this clone: As yet, its antigen is unknown.

The data were produced by immunoSEQ multiplex PCR, yet TCRdb's version contains in-frame clones alone and is incomplete. The table has some 80,000 clones, 70% to 90% seen once. The specimen comprised peripheral blood, sampled 28 days after the second dose of the MenACWY control vaccine. This clonotype originated in an adult who received the MenACWY meningococcal vaccine as a control.

The DNA of the CDR3 is TGTGCCAGCAGTAGAGGGGGCGGAGGACAGCCCCAGCATTTT. Its translation is CASSRGGGGQPQHF. This chain connects TRBV27 to TRBJ1-5; 7 bases are shared with TRBD1. The germline gives CDR1 MNHEY, CDR2 SMNVEV (reference sequence). The CDR3 runs 14 residues. Germline trimming cut 5 bases from V and 7 bases from J; bases unmatched to any gene: 8.